A selection of T cell receptor beta chains follows, all from one sample in a study of early T cells in non-severe SARS-CoV-2 infection. TCRdb passed the 5' RACE reads through MiXCR, listing each CDR3 protein once. The profile shows approximately 83,000 distinct CDR3 sequences, over 13% of them singletons. Specimen: whole blood. All receptors come from an adult who was a healthcare worker with PCR-confirmed SARS-CoV-2 infection or an uninfected control (not recorded which). Each CDR3 is given without its conserved first and last residue. Fields, in order: V gene, J gene, CDR3 protein.

TRBV10-2,TRBJ2-1,ASTPAGDRLNEQF
TRBV5-5,TRBJ1-2,ASSLDGQGARGYT
TRBV5-1,TRBJ2-3,ASSFSGATDTQY
TRBV28,TRBJ2-2,ASSFSRGVTGELF
TRBV5-6,TRBJ2-2,ASSLVGAPNTGELF
TRBV7-9,TRBJ2-7,ASSLGDRGGEQY
TRBV5-1,TRBJ2-7,ASRVEGRSSYEQY
TRBV7-3,TRBJ2-3,ASSYGTSGGFTDTQY
TRBV18,TRBJ2-3,ASSSAADTQY
TRBV11-2,TRBJ2-7,ASSPNDRAREQY
TRBV9,TRBJ2-7,ASRVPGKIYEQY
TRBV27,TRBJ1-2,ATSRDPPSIYGYT
TRBV6-5,TRBJ2-3,ASSYQGTDTQY
TRBV7-9,TRBJ2-2,ASSPLAGELF
TRBV6-1,TRBJ2-5,ASSEGQGDQETQY
TRBV6-5,TRBJ2-1,ASRSVAGGDAPLHEQF
TRBV2,TRBJ2-1,ASSHLAGGPSYNEQF
TRBV20-1,TRBJ1-5,SARDAQGGNQPQH
TRBV6-4,TRBJ1-1,ASKEDSLNTEAF
TRBV4-2,TRBJ1-2,ASSQDRGSYT
TRBV7-2,TRBJ2-7,ASSFVWEYSYEQY
TRBV11-2,TRBJ2-7,ASSLGGSSSYEQY
TRBV4-1,TRBJ2-5,ASSQVWASGGQETQY
TRBV12-3/TRBV12-4,TRBJ1-1,ASRPSNTEAF
TRBV10-3,TRBJ1-4,AISGGATGEKLF
TRBV29-1,TRBJ2-7,SVPTGTYPYEQY
TRBV29-1,TRBJ2-7,SVHRDRGNEQY
TRBV5-1,TRBJ2-5,ASSLEVFPETQY
TRBV7-2,TRBJ1-4,ASSFWTEKLF
TRBV30,TRBJ1-4,AWSVLPGLGEKLF
TRBV7-9,TRBJ2-7,ASSALGYYEQY
TRBV9,TRBJ2-2,ASSVVTGELF
TRBV19,TRBJ2-7,ASSITGPDEQY
TRBV9,TRBJ2-3,ASSVLGATDTQY
TRBV29-1,TRBJ1-5,SVAGGGHQPQH
TRBV12-5,TRBJ2-1,ASGSRTSNYNEQF
TRBV20-1,TRBJ1-1,SARGVREVTEAF
TRBV4-2,TRBJ2-1,ASSQEGGGLYNEQF
TRBV7-8,TRBJ2-5,ASSRGATKETQY
TRBV12-3/TRBV12-4,TRBJ1-1,ASSLFQGANTEAF
TRBV7-9,TRBJ2-2,ASSPGQGDNTGELF
TRBV4-1,TRBJ1-1,ASSPKEGLNTEAF